Listed here are 26 T cell receptor beta chains from one sample, sequenced in a study of blood T cell repertoires in COVID-19. Data came from immunoSEQ multiplex PCR; TCRdb stores just in-frame clones and leaves some out. The table lists a few hundred thousand clones, 86% of them singletons, with about 2.1% in the top ten. Sequenced sample: peripheral blood. These receptors all come from a young man with active or convalescent COVID-19.

V usage is TRBV6-5 and J usage is TRBJ1-5; 7 nucleotides align to TRBD1. This CDR3 region has 13 residues. After removal of 5 bases from V and 6 bases from J, the junction contained 4 bases not matched to a gene. Per germline, CDR1 MNHEY and CDR2 SVGAGI. The CDR3 loop reads CASSTGVVQPQHF. The CDR3 DNA sequence: TGTGCCAGCAGTACAGGGGTGGTTCAGCCCCAGCATTTT.

The chain combines TRBV7-2 with TRBJ1-4; 9 bases are a match to TRBD1. From germline, CDR1 is SGHTA and CDR2 FQGNSA. The length of the CDR3 is 14 residues. Trimming took 5 bases from V and 6 from J; bases not matched to a gene: 4. In DNA, the CDR3 is TGTGCCAGCAGCGCCGGGACAGGGCATGAAAAACTGTTTTTT. It yields the protein CASSAGTGHEKLFF.

The chain employs TRBV19 and TRBJ1-1, with a possible D match to TRBD1 (5 bases). Germline CDR1 LNHDA, CDR2 SQIVND (reference sequence). The CDR3 runs to 16 residues. Trimming left V 3 bases short and J 5 bases short, with 19 bases between. This chain's CDR3 is CASSIVGRRGETEAFF. The CDR3 DNA follows: TGTGCCAGTAGTATTGTCGGGAGAAGAGGGGAGACTGAAGCTTTCTTT.

The rearrangement joins TRBV7-9 to TRBJ2-7, with no clear D. There are 15 residues in the CDR3. Trimming removed 1 base at V and 3 bases at J, with 13 bases between. Per germline, CDR1 SEHNR and CDR2 FQNEAQ (reference sequence). CDR3 nucleotides: TGTGCCAGCAGCTTAGATGCGGCCTCCCACTACGAGCAGTACTTC. It codes for CASSLDAASHYEQYF.

This sequence joins TRBV14 and TRBJ2-1; weak D call: TRBD2 (7 bases). V lost 3 bases and J lost 4, with 34 bases in between. The V gene's germline CDR1 is SGHDN and CDR2 FVKESK. The CDR3 covers 22 residues. The DNA of the CDR3 is TGTGCCAGCAGCCACGGGGGGTCGGCCTCTACTGGGGGGGCACCCCAGTACAATGAGCAGTTCTTC. Residues: CASSHGGSASTGGAPQYNEQFF.

This chain connects TRBV29-1 to TRBJ2-7, with TRBD1 matching 7 bases. Germline values: CDR1 SQVTM, CDR2 ANQGSEA. J lost 0 bases, V lost 6 bases, and 5 bases had no gene match. The CDR3 sequence is 13 residues long. The CDR3 spells CSVRGGRSYEQYF. The CDR3, as DNA: TGCAGCGTGAGAGGGGGCCGCTCCTACGAGCAGTACTTC.

The rearrangement uses TRBV4-1 and TRBJ2-7, with 7 bases aligning to TRBD2. Unmatched junction bases numbered 9, after V lost 4 bases and J lost 3 bases. Germline CDR1 and CDR2: MGHRA and YSYEKL. The CDR3 has 15 residues. The CDR3, as DNA: TGCGCCAGCAGCCTAAGGAGGGAGGGAGGCTACGAGCAGTACTTC. This sequence encodes CASSLRREGGYEQYF.

The chain links TRBV6-1 to TRBJ1-1, with TRBD1 matching 7 bases. The CDR3 spans 15 residues. Germline loops: CDR1 MNHNS, CDR2 SASEGT. Losses at the gene ends were 3 bases for V and 7 bases for J; bases not matched to a gene: 11. The CDR3 spells CASSDRTGSGNEAFF. CDR3 coding DNA: TGTGCCAGCAGTGACCGGACAGGTTCGGGCAATGAAGCTTTCTTT.

The chain is built from TRBV25-1 and TRBJ2-1, with D tentatively TRBD2 (6 bases). V gave up 8 bases and J gave up 6 bases, with 14 bases separating them. From germline, CDR1 is MGHDK and CDR2 SYGVNS. This CDR3 has 13 amino acids. The CDR3 sequence: CASGEGLFNEQFF. The CDR3 DNA sequence: TGTGCCAGCGGCGAGGGACTGTTCAATGAGCAGTTCTTC.

This clone has just a few counts. This chain links TRBV4-2 with TRBJ1-1, with 8 bases that match TRBD1. Germline V gene lookup returns CDR1 LGHNA and CDR2 YNFKEQ. The CDR3 consists of 16 residues. The V and J ends lost 3 bases and 0 bases, in that order; junction bases with no gene match: 6. CDR3 in amino acids: CASSQGRQGLNTEAFF. The CDR3 bases are TGTGCCAGCAGCCAGGGTCGACAGGGGTTGAACACTGAAGCTTTCTTT.

The gene calls are TRBV6-6 and TRBJ2-2, with 10 bases lining up with TRBD2. With 7 bases clipped from V and 6 bases from J, the junction kept 14 bases outside the gene matches. The germline gives CDR1 MNHNY, CDR2 SVGAGI (reference sequence). There are 17 residues in the CDR3. The CDR3 DNA follows: TGTGCCAGCAATCGTTTGTTTGGTAGCGGGGGGCCCGGGGAGCTGTTTTTT. Its translation: CASNRLFGSGGPGELFF.

This clone was seen a few times. The chain recombines TRBV23-1 with TRBJ1-6; tentative D call: TRBD1 (5 bases). TRBV23-1 is given ORF status, its function remaining uncertain. This CDR3 contains 15 residues. V lost 3 bases and J lost 4, with 10 bases in between. The chain's CDR3 is CASSHRQQYNSPLHF. Written as DNA, the CDR3 is TGCGCCAGCAGTCACCGACAGCAATATAATTCACCCCTCCACTTT.

The chain links TRBV30 to TRBJ1-1; 9 nucleotides line up with TRBD1. CDR1 is GTSNPN, CDR2 SVGIG, per germline (reference sequence). The CDR3 is 15 residues long. The V and J ends lost 2 bases and 4 bases, in that order; junction bases with no gene match: 8. CDR3 DNA sequence: TGTGCCTGGAGTAAACCAACAGGGGGCGTCACTGAAGCTTTCTTT. The encoded protein is CAWSKPTGGVTEAFF.

This clone was counted only a few times. The rearrangement links TRBV29-1 to TRBJ1-2, with 9 nucleotides matching TRBD1. The CDR3 totals 13 residues. Germline V gene lookup returns CDR1 SQVTM and CDR2 ANQGSEA. J lost 5 bases, V lost 3 bases, and 4 bases had no gene match. CDR3 protein: CSVEGDREYGYTF. The DNA of the CDR3 is TGCAGCGTTGAGGGGGACAGGGAATATGGCTACACCTTC.

The chain joins TRBV9 to TRBJ1-2; maybe TRBD1 (6 bases). Trimming left V 2 bases short and J 3 bases short, with 14 bases between. The CDR3 is 15 residues long. Germline assignment: CDR1 SGDLS and CDR2 YYNGEE. CDR3 DNA: TGTGCCAGCAGCGTTATGGGCACAGGGTACTATGGCTACACCTTC. Amino acids: CASSVMGTGYYGYTF.

This rearrangement joins TRBV6-1 to TRBJ1-3; D is uncertain. V shed 0 bases and J shed 2 bases, with 11 bases lying between them. Germline CDR1 reads MNHNS; CDR2 reads SASEGT. The CDR3 length is 16 residues. DNA for the CDR3: TGTGCCAGCAGTGAAGCGTTAGGAGGGCCTGGAAACACCATATATTTT. Residues: CASSEALGGPGNTIYF.

The chain links TRBV2 to TRBJ2-5, with D perhaps TRBD2 (5 bases). Germline V CDR1 and CDR2: SNHLY, FYNNEI. Deletions cut 6 bases from V and 1 base from J, with 9 bases between. This CDR3 is 13 amino acids long. The CDR3 protein is CASRGAFQETQYF. The CDR3 DNA reads as TGTGCCAGCAGGGGAGCCTTCCAAGAGACCCAGTACTTC.

The chain carries TRBV11-2 and TRBJ2-7; 7 nucleotides match TRBD1. Germline V CDR1 and CDR2: SGHAT, FQNNGV. The CDR3 totals 13 residues. V dropped 10 bases and J dropped 2; count of bases not matched to a gene: 8. CDR3 sequence reads: CATTPGQTYEQYF. For the CDR3, the DNA is TGTGCCACCACGCCGGGACAGACCTACGAGCAGTACTTC.

This rearrangement joins TRBV19 to TRBJ2-7, with D maybe TRBD1 (5 bases). CDR1 and CDR2 (germline): LNHDA, SQIVND (reference sequence). Trimming shortened V by 8 bases and J by 3 bases, and 20 bases separated the two germline ends. This CDR3 contains 15 residues. The CDR3 here is CASQVAVRENYEQYF. In DNA, the CDR3 is TGTGCCAGTCAAGTGGCGGTCAGGGAAAACTACGAGCAGTACTTC. The full variable domain, its missing parts supplied by reference TRBV19 and TRBJ2-7, is DGGITQSPKYLFRKEGQNVTLSCEQNLNHDAMYWYRQDPGQGLRLIYYSQIVNDFQKGDIAEGYSVSREKKESFPLTVTSAQKNPTAFYLCASQVAVRENYEQYFGPGTRLTVT.

This clone has just a few counts. This chain joins TRBV21-1 and TRBJ1-2; TRBD1, as called in the table, went unchecked against the DNA. TRBV21-1 counts as a pseudogene. The CDR3 has 17 residues. The CDR3 protein is CASSKGRHRGLAYGYTF. The CDR3 DNA sequence: TGTGCCAGCAGCAAAGGGAGGCACAGGGGGCTGGCCTATGGCTACACCTTC.

CDR3 amino acids: CASSEGTGITEAFF. The CDR3 DNA reads TGTGCCAGCAGTGAAGGAACAGGGATCACTGAAGCTTTCTTT. This chain joins TRBV2 and TRBJ1-1; the D gene is possibly TRBD1 (6 bases). V was trimmed by 1 base and J by 4 bases, leaving 10 bases between them. Germline V gene data show CDR1 as SNHLY and CDR2 as FYNNEI. CDR3 length: 14 residues.

The gene calls are TRBV9 and TRBJ1-2, with D perhaps TRBD1 (5 bases). Germline V gives CDR1 SGDLS, CDR2 YYNGEE. This CDR3 is built from 14 residues. Trimming removed 3 bases from V and 7 bases from J, with 16 bases in between. CDR3 nucleotide sequence: TGTGCCAGCAGCGGACCAGGGATACGTGCTGGCTACACCTTC. Translating it yields CASSGPGIRAGYTF.

The genes are TRBV2 and TRBJ1-2; D is possibly TRBD1 (6 bases). Germline loops: CDR1 SNHLY, CDR2 FYNNEI. V lost 9 bases to trimming and J lost 2 bases, with 13 bases between them. This CDR3 is 13 amino acids long. The CDR3 DNA follows: TGTGCCAGGAGGACAACAGGGAACTATGGCTACACCTTC. This sequence encodes CARRTTGNYGYTF.

This chain uses TRBV6-4 with TRBJ1-1; 7 bases align to TRBD1. V dropped 6 bases and J dropped 0; count of bases not matched to a gene: 10. Germline V gene sequence: CDR1 MRHNA, CDR2 SNTAGT. The CDR3 extends over 16 amino acids. The CDR3, as DNA: TGTGCCAGCAGCCGGGACAGAGCCTCCATGAACACTGAAGCTTTCTTT. Its translation: CASSRDRASMNTEAFF.

The chain's CDR3 is CASSLDPGTGALAQYF. The CDR3 DNA sequence: TGTGCCAGCAGCTTGGACCCCGGGACAGGAGCTCTCGCGCAGTACTTC. The chain links TRBV5-4 to TRBJ2-7, with TRBD1 identical over 8 bases. Germline assignment: CDR1 SGHNT and CDR2 YYREEE (reference sequence). With V trimmed by 0 bases and J by 9 bases, 14 bases remained unmatched. CDR3 length: 16 amino acids.

The chain links TRBV5-5 to TRBJ1-1, with TRBD1 matching 10 bases. V gave up 0 bases and J gave up 5 bases; unmatched junction bases: 4. The CDR3 is 15 amino acids. CDR1 and CDR2 (germline): SGHKS, YYEKEE (reference sequence). CDR3 coding DNA: TGTGCCAGCAGCTTGGGACAGGGGGCTCGTACTGAAGCTTTCTTT. As protein: CASSLGQGARTEAFF. Full variable domain (rest looked up from reference TRBV5-5 and TRBJ1-1): DAGVTQSPTHLIKTRGQQVTLRCSPISGHKSVSWYQQVLGQGPQFIFQYYEKEERGRGNFPDRFSARQFPNYSSELNVNALLLGDSALYLCASSLGQGARTEAFFGQGTRLTVV.